A single sample is the source of the 20 T cell receptor beta chains below, sequenced in a study of T cell clonality in common variable immunodeficiency. The study, taken as a whole, reports: Common variable immunodeficiency TCR beta sequences reportedly had fewer deletions and N-nucleotide insertions.

Which antigens these TCRs recognize remains unknown. Using immunoSEQ multiplex PCR, the repertoire was profiled, and TCRdb retains in-frame clones only, with some absent. The table records tens of thousands of clones without singletons, the ten largest covering 5.4%. Sequencing input: peripheral blood mononuclear cells. The receptor set was obtained from a human donor with common variable immunodeficiency.

This clone was seen more than once but under ten times. The read ends 3 residues early relative to the CDR3; the germline J gene fills the gap. The rearrangement links TRBV19 to TRBJ1-5; D is undetermined. The CDR3 totals 14 residues. Germline CDR1 and CDR2: LNHDA and SQIVND (reference sequence). The V end was cut by 7 bases, the J end by 7 bases, with 17 bases between. Here the CDR3 reads CASTLKWSVQPQHF. CDR3 DNA (partial): TGTGCCAGTACCCTAAAATGGTCCGTCCAGCCC. The entire variable domain, with the rest obtained from reference TRBV19 and TRBJ1-5, is as follows: DGGITQSPKYLFRKEGQNVTLSCEQNLNHDAMYWYRQDPGQGLRLIYYSQIVNDFQKGDIAEGYSVSREKKESFPLTVTSAQKNPTAFYLCASTLKWSVQPQHFGDGTRLSIL.

This clone was counted between two and nine times. The CDR3 end falls 3 residues outside the read, so it is completed with the germline J gene. The J gene is TRBJ2-2, the V gene TRBV19, with 11 positions matching TRBD1. The germline V gene has CDR1 LNHDA and CDR2 SQIVND (reference sequence). The CDR3 runs 15 residues. Unmatched junction bases numbered 7, after V lost 6 bases and J lost 7 bases. The part of the CDR3 DNA that was read is TGTGCCAGTAGGCCCGGACAGGGGGCTTACGGGGAG. Protein: CASRPGQGAYGE. The whole CDR3 reads CASRPGQGAYGELFF.

This clone was picked up many times. The observed sequence ends 3 residues before the CDR3 terminus, with the missing tail filled in from the germline J gene. This chain uses TRBV11-2 with TRBJ1-5, with a weak D call TRBD1 (6 bases). Germline lookup yields CDR1 SGHAT and CDR2 FQNNGV. V was pared by 5 bases and J by 5 bases, with 16 bases between. The CDR3 has 15 amino acids. The sequenced part of the CDR3 DNA is TGTGCCAGCAGCCCACACCGGGACACTTATCAGCCC. It translates to CASSPHRDTYQP. The CDR3 in full is CASSPHRDTYQPQHF.

In its sample, this clone was seen many times. The CDR3 extends 3 residues past the end of the read, so its final part is completed from the germline J gene. The chain has TRBV30 and TRBJ1-6; TRBD1 aligns across 9 bases. Unmatched junction bases numbered 3, after V lost 5 bases and J lost 7 bases. The CDR3 contains 13 residues. The germline V gene has CDR1 GTSNPN and CDR2 SVGIG (reference sequence). The CDR3 DNA, read in part, is TGTGCCTGGGCGGGGACAGGGAATTCACCC. It codes for CAWAGTGNSP. The entire CDR3 protein reads CAWAGTGNSPLHF.

This clone turned up a few times. The read finishes 3 residues shy of the CDR3 end, and the germline J gene is used to complete it. The chain is built from TRBV7-2 and TRBJ1-5; no clear D. V was pared by 7 bases and J by 0 bases, with 7 bases between. The CDR3 spans 13 residues. Per the germline V gene, CDR1 is SGHTA and CDR2 is FQGNSA. Incomplete CDR3 DNA: TGTGCCAGCAAGAGCTATAGCAATCAGCCC. It is translated as CASKSYSNQP. The CDR3 in its entirety is CASKSYSNQPQHF.

Ten or more counts support this clone. The read halts 3 residues ahead of the CDR3 end, with the missing end drawn from the germline J gene. The chain uses TRBV30 and TRBJ1-2; tentative D call: TRBD1 (6 bases). CDR3 length: 13 residues. V was cut by 4 bases and J by 5 bases, with 14 bases left in between. Per germline, CDR1 GTSNPN and CDR2 SVGIG (reference sequence). The CDR3: CAWKNYRAYGYTF. CDR3 DNA (partial): TGTGCCTGGAAAAATTACAGGGCGTATGGC.

On this clone itself: Read sequence stops 3 residues before the CDR3 end, and the germline J gene provides the missing end. The chain joins TRBV7-9 to TRBJ2-7, with D possibly matching TRBD1 (5 bases). The CDR3 is 15 residues long. V gave up 3 bases and J gave up 3 bases, with 15 bases separating them. The germline V gene encodes CDR1 SEHNR and CDR2 FQNEAQ (reference sequence). CDR3 sequence: CASSLGQSFDYEQYF. Incomplete CDR3 DNA: TGTGCCAGCAGCTTGGGGCAGTCATTCGACTACGAG.

Of note for this clone: Sequencing ends 3 residues short of the CDR3 end; the germline J gene provides the rest. This chain joins TRBV18 and TRBJ1-1; D gene ambiguous. The V and J ends lost 0 bases and 4 bases respectively, with 6 bases between them. This CDR3 is built from 13 residues. Germline CDR1 and CDR2: KGHSH and LQKENI. The CDR3 spells CASSPPSFTEAFF. The part of the CDR3 DNA that was read is TGTGCCAGCTCACCACCCTCCTTCACTGAA.

This clone was seen at least ten times. The read ends 3 residues early relative to the CDR3; the germline J gene fills the gap. J is TRBJ1-1 and V is TRBV29-1, with a weak D call TRBD1 (6 bases). The CDR3 contains 14 residues. Trimming removed 4 bases at V and 0 bases at J, with 12 bases between. Germline CDR1 SQVTM, CDR2 ANQGSEA. Incomplete CDR3 DNA: TGCAGCGTTGCCCCCAGGGACATGAACACTGAA. Translation gives CSVAPRDMNTE. The CDR3 reads in full as CSVAPRDMNTEAFF.

This clone was counted between two and nine times. The read finishes 3 residues shy of the CDR3 end, and the germline J gene is used to complete it. The chain employs TRBV6-1 and TRBJ2-5, with 7 bases lining up with TRBD1. This CDR3 is built from 15 residues. Per germline, CDR1 MNHNS and CDR2 SASEGT. The V segment lost 1 base and the J segment 7 bases; nucleotides outside the gene matches: 9. CDR3 amino acids: CASSEDGTEFGTQYF. The sequenced part of the CDR3 DNA is TGTGCCAGCAGTGAAGACGGGACAGAGTTCGGGACC.

Comments on this clone: The read terminates 3 residues before the CDR3 end, so the remaining end is supplied by the germline J gene. V gene TRBV13 combines with J gene TRBJ2-7; 7 positions agree with TRBD2. The germline gives CDR1 PRHDT, CDR2 FYEKMQ (reference sequence). The CDR3 is made up of 16 amino acids. The V and J ends lost 0 bases and 0 bases, in that order; junction bases with no gene match: 5. The sequenced CDR3 bases are TGTGCCAGCAGCTTAGGGCCCGCGGGGGACTCCTACGAG. Translating gives CASSLGPAGDSYE. The whole CDR3 region reads CASSLGPAGDSYEQYF.

This clone was observed a few times. The read halts 3 residues ahead of the CDR3 end, with the missing end drawn from the germline J gene. The rearrangement joins TRBV5-6 to TRBJ1-2, with TRBD1 matching over 7 bases. V was clipped by 4 bases and J by 7 bases; unmatched bases: 7. The CDR3 is 13 residues long. Looked up from germline, CDR1 is SGHDT and CDR2 is YYEEEE. CDR3 sequence reads: CASSRGRTGGYTF. CDR3 DNA (partial): TGTGCCAGCAGCAGGGGGCGCACGGGTGGC.

This clone occurred many times. The read terminates 3 residues ahead of where the CDR3 ends, so the germline J gene completes it. The chain links TRBV7-8 to TRBJ2-3; the match to TRBD1 covers 7 bases. This CDR3 is built from 16 residues. Trimming took 5 bases from V and 3 from J; bases not matched to a gene: 11. Germline CDR1 SGHVS, CDR2 FQNEAQ. CDR3 sequence: CASSPRTGFGTDTQYF. CDR3 DNA, as far as it was read: TGTGCCAGCAGCCCCCGGACAGGCTTTGGGACAGATACG.

Turning to this clone: With the read ending 3 residues before the CDR3 end, the germline J gene is used to fill in that end. The V gene is TRBV7-2, the J gene TRBJ1-1; D ambiguous. The V end lost 8 bases, the J end lost 1 base, and 8 bases lay between the germline ends. The CDR3 extends over 12 amino acids. CDR1 is SGHTA and CDR2 is FQGNSA in the germline V gene. CDR3 DNA (partial): TGTGCCAGCCATACACCGAACACTGAA. Translated: CASHTPNTE. The whole CDR3 region reads CASHTPNTEAFF.

On this clone: The DNA ends 3 residues before the CDR3 does, and the rest of the CDR3 is filled in from the germline J gene. The J gene is TRBJ2-3, the V gene TRBV7-6; 8 nucleotides agree with TRBD1. Germline-derived CDR1 and CDR2 are SGHVS and FNYEAQ. This CDR3 comprises 14 residues. The junction had 3 bases not matched to a gene; V was cut back by 2 bases and J by 5 bases. CDR3 DNA (partial): TGTGCCAGCAGCTTACGACAGGGGCAAGATACG. As protein: CASSLRQGQDT. The entire CDR3 reads CASSLRQGQDTQYF.

This clone was counted ten times or more. The read halts 3 residues ahead of the CDR3 end, with the missing end drawn from the germline J gene. V and J are TRBV20-1 and TRBJ2-3; a weak D match, TRBD2 (7 bases). Germline lookup yields CDR1 DFQATT and CDR2 SNEGSKA (reference sequence). This CDR3 spans 16 amino acids. Trimming removed 0 bases at V and 5 bases at J, with 18 bases between. The CDR3 sequence: CSARDRSGGGGDTQYF. CDR3 bases read: TGCAGTGCTAGAGATCGATCGGGGGGCGGGGGAGATACG.

This clone was seen many times. With the read ending 3 residues before the CDR3 end, the germline J gene is used to fill in that end. The chain combines TRBV10-3 with TRBJ2-7, with 8 bases lining up with TRBD2. The CDR3 is made up of 15 amino acids. Germline V gives CDR1 ENHRY, CDR2 SYGVKD. The ends lost 2 bases at V and 3 bases at J; junction bases unmatched: 6. The sequenced CDR3 bases are TGTGCCATCAGTGAGACTAGCGGAGAATTCTACGAG. Encoded protein: CAISETSGEFYE. The complete CDR3 protein is CAISETSGEFYEQYF.

A remark on this clone: The read finishes 3 residues shy of the CDR3 end, and the germline J gene is used to complete it. V is TRBV18 and J is TRBJ2-3; TRBD2 is a possible D gene (6 bases). Germline-derived CDR1 and CDR2 are KGHSH and LQKENI. V was shortened by 1 base and J by 5 bases, with 16 bases between the two germline ends. This CDR3 spans 16 amino acids. The CDR3 sequence is CASSPLSGLGVDTQYF. The DNA read from the CDR3 is TGTGCCAGCTCACCACTTAGCGGACTGGGTGTAGATACG.

This clone showed up just a few times. CDR3 loop: CASSIGPAYEQYF. The part of the CDR3 DNA that was read is TGTGCCAGTAGTATTGGGCCGGCCTACGAG. The rearrangement links TRBV19 to TRBJ2-7; the D is unclear. Read data end 3 residues before the CDR3 end; the end is taken from the germline J gene. Germline CDR1 LNHDA, CDR2 SQIVND (reference sequence). The CDR3 has 13 residues. V was pared by 3 bases and J by 2 bases, with 8 bases between.

This clone was seen repeatedly, ten times or more. Sequencing ends 3 residues short of the CDR3 end; the germline J gene provides the rest. This chain uses TRBV30 with TRBJ1-6, with 8 bases fitting TRBD1. CDR3 size: 14 residues. Germline V gene data show CDR1 as GTSNPN and CDR2 as SVGIG (reference sequence). Trimming at V came to 1 base and at J to 9 bases, leaving 5 bases not matched to a gene. Partial CDR3 DNA: TGTGCCTGGAGTGAAGGGACAGGCGGTTCACCC. Protein product: CAWSEGTGGSP. The entire CDR3 is CAWSEGTGGSPLHF.